This T cell receptor (beta chain) was recovered during a study of siplizumab effects on memory and regulatory T cells. Study-wide points: A major contribution to the alloresponse seemed to be made by naive T cells, which seemed more diverse than memory cells. Siplizumab conditions gave an average of about 62% Treg-derived mappable alloreactive CD4+ clones, versus 26.9% for controls.

With regard to this clone: Its antigen is as yet unknown.

The data were produced by immunoSEQ multiplex PCR, yet TCRdb's version contains in-frame clones alone and is incomplete. Here the sample spans 100,000 or so clones, about 93% being singletons. CDR1 and CDR2 from the germline V gene are SGHTA and FQGNSA. V shed 7 bases and J shed 8 bases, with 32 bases lying between them. The CDR3 runs 18 residues. The V gene is TRBV7-2, the J gene TRBJ1-1, with a tentative D call TRBD1 (5 bases). The sequence came from a human donor in good health. The sequencing input was CD4+ T cells sorted from blood. CDR3 DNA sequence: TGTGCCAGCACTAACCCCCCGCGACCCGGGGCCCCAAGGTTAGAAGCTTTCTTT. It codes for CASTNPPRPGAPRLEAFF.